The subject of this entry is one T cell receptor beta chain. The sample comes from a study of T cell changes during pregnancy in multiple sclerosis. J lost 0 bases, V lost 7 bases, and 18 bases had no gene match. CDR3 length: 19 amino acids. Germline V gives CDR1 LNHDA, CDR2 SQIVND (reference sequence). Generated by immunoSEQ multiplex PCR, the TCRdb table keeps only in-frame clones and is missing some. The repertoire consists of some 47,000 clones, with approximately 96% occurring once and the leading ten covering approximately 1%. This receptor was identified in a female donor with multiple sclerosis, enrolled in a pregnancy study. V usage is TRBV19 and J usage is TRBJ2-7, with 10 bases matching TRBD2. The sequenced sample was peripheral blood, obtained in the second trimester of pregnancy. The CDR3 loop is CASNSGLADLYEDSYEQYF. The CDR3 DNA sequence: TGTGCCAGTAATTCTGGACTAGCGGATCTATACGAGGACTCCTACGAGCAGTACTTC.